Below are 8 T cell receptor beta chains sequenced from a single sample in a study of CD8+ T cells in alopecia areata. Isolated RNA was reverse transcribed into cDNA used as the sequencing template. TCRdb keeps only in-frame clones here, not all; method: immunoSEQ multiplex PCR. The sample lists about 110,000 clones, around three fifths occurring once. Treatment meaning: oral pan-JAK inhibitor, 5-10 mg twice daily. The sequences come from CD8+ T cells sorted from blood, collected at week 24, from a patient treated with tofacitinib. Receptors originate from a human donor with alopecia areata.

The rearrangement uses TRBV6-5 and TRBJ1-4, with D perhaps matching TRBD1 (5 bases). The CDR3 extends over 15 amino acids. V was cut by 6 bases and J by 4 bases, with 15 bases left in between. The germline V gene has CDR1 MNHEY and CDR2 SVGAGI. The CDR3 region has the DNA TGTGCCAGCAGCCGAAACCGGGACGTTAATGAAAAACTGTTTTTT. This gives the protein CASSRNRDVNEKLFF.

V and J are TRBV4-3 and TRBJ2-7; TRBD1 matches at 8 bases. The CDR3 loop spans 13 amino acids. CDR1 LGHNA and CDR2 YSLEER come from the germline V gene. J gave up 3 bases and V 5 bases, and 3 bases lay outside the gene matches. DNA for the CDR3: TGCGCCAGCAGCAACGGACAGGGCTACGAGCAGTACTTC. It codes for CASSNGQGYEQYF.

This clone has a single count. V gene TRBV27 combines with J gene TRBJ2-7, with TRBD2 as a possible D gene (6 bases). CDR1 and CDR2 from the germline V gene are MNHEY and SMNVEV (reference sequence). The CDR3 is made up of 12 amino acids. Trimming stripped 6 bases from V and 6 bases from J, with 12 bases between. For the CDR3, the DNA is TGTGCCAGCAGAGCTCCCGGGGGCGAGCAGTACTTC. Its protein is CASRAPGGEQYF.

The V and J genes are TRBV5-6 and TRBJ1-1; possibly TRBD1 for D (5 bases). The CDR3 contains 15 residues. The germline V and J ends were trimmed by 3 bases and 1 base, with 13 bases remaining between them. From germline, CDR1 is SGHDT and CDR2 YYEEEE. The CDR3, as DNA: TGTGCCAGCAGCTCCGGGGGGGTGACGAACACTGAAGCTTTCTTT. Encoded protein: CASSSGGVTNTEAFF. Looking up the rest from reference TRBV5-6 and TRBJ1-1 gives the full variable domain: DAGVTQSPTHLIKTRGQQVTLRCSPKSGHDTVSWYQQALGQGPQFIFQYYEEEERQRGNFPDRFSGHQFPNYSSELNVNALLLGDSALYLCASSSGGVTNTEAFFGQGTRLTVV.

In this sample, this clone turned up a few times. The chain joins TRBV11-2 to TRBJ2-3; D not resolved. Trimming cost V 0 bases and J 5 bases, with 6 bases left between them. Germline CDR1 and CDR2: SGHAT and FQNNGV. The CDR3 is 13 amino acids. This chain's CDR3 is CASSLDNGDTQYF. CDR3 in DNA: TGTGCCAGCAGCTTAGATAACGGAGATACGCAGTATTTT.

V gene TRBV7-9 combines with J gene TRBJ1-2; D unresolved. The germline gives CDR1 SEHNR, CDR2 FQNEAQ (reference sequence). V gave up 2 bases and J gave up 6 bases, with 7 bases separating them. There are 12 residues in the CDR3. CDR3 sequence reads: CASSLLQHGYTF. CDR3 nucleotide sequence: TGTGCCAGCAGCTTACTACAGCATGGCTACACCTTC. The whole variable domain, filled in from reference TRBV7-9 and TRBJ1-2, reads DTGVSQNPRHKITKRGQNVTFRCDPISEHNRLYWYRQTLGQGPEFLTYFQNEAQLEKSRLLSDRFSAERPKGSFSTLEIQRTEQGDSAMYLCASSLLQHGYTFGSGTRLTVV.

The chain joins TRBV30 to TRBJ1-1, with D unclear. The ends were cut back, 5 bases at V and 5 bases at J, with 12 bases in the middle. Germline V CDR1 and CDR2: GTSNPN, SVGIG (reference sequence). The CDR3 is 12 residues long. CDR3 sequence reads: CAWFPVGTEAFF. The CDR3 nucleotides are TGTGCCTGGTTCCCGGTGGGAACTGAAGCTTTCTTT.

The V and J genes are TRBV7-9 and TRBJ1-4; no reliable D call. Trimming removed 2 bases at V and 3 bases at J, with 7 bases between. Per the germline V gene, CDR1 is SEHNR and CDR2 is FQNEAQ (reference sequence). CDR3 size: 14 residues. CDR3 in amino acids: CASSLSSPNEKLFF. The CDR3 DNA follows: TGTGCCAGCAGCTTAAGCAGTCCTAATGAAAAACTGTTTTTT.